This TCR beta chain emerged from a study of T cell responses to AZD1222 COVID-19 vaccine (dated by TCRdb to about 2021). Regarding the complete study: A total of 230 or so trial participants underwent TCR sequencing, of whom nearly 210 received two doses of AZD1222 and about 25 received two doses of the MenACWY control vaccine. Trial participants were enrolled into age subgroups of 18-55, 56-69 and 70-plus years, which contained 148, 28 and 57 TCR-sequenced participants, respectively.

The CDR3 runs 18 residues from the cysteine to the phenylalanine. The sequence is cut down to CDR3 DNA, 54 bases in frame from base 1. V is pruned by 4 bases and J by 0 bases, leaving 6 bases of the junction without a gene match. Looking up the germline V gene (reference sequence) yields CDR1 MNHEY and CDR2 SMNVEV. What the research found in general, with its limitations: Participants were mostly white British and included more females than males, and it was suggested by the authors that clonal diversity may have been underestimated. Because no day 14 peak-response samples were available, the repertoires could be characterized only after the peak T cell response. After two AZD1222 doses, spike-specific TCR breadth and depth were significantly higher than at day 0 and than in MenACWY recipients. Reportedly, close to half of the unique spike-specific TCRs recognized epitopes lying outside the regions that are mutated in the B.1.351 and B.1.1.7 variants. The 56-69-year group was small, and its depth increase did not reach significance, likely because of low power. CD4 TCRs associated with the vaccine covered the entire spike protein, and the dominant responses were in regions 160-218 and 743-854. Conclusions about previously exposed vaccinees were limited because only a handful of AZD1222 recipients were SARS-CoV-2 seropositive at baseline.

According to the study, the label for this sample's time point signals: baseline before first vaccination. Per the publication, the treatment or condition label means: meningococcal conjugate vaccine given as trial control. Vaccinee samples were obtained from the UK trials COV001 and COV002, which included a single-blind randomized controlled phase 2/3 trial of AZD1222 (ChAdOx1 nCoV-19) in healthy adults. Trial participant PBMC samples were collected at day 0 and day 28 after the second dose for TCRbeta chain sequencing. Notes on this clone: The antigen this receptor binds is unknown. Qualities for individual bases were not recorded, and no much larger clone is one base off.

The CDR3 regions of human TCRbeta chains were analyzed by immunosequencing. As for the authors' bioinformatics: Repertoire TCRs were checked for matches against a reference library of SARS-CoV-2-specific TCRs that had been generated using the MIRA antigen-specificity platform. Breadth meant the fraction of unique TCRs that were SARS-CoV-2-associated, whereas depth meant the fraction of total T cells that were SARS-CoV-2-associated. Each spike-specific TCR was assigned to its reactive spike region and to a CD4 or CD8 class using the MIRA data. Log10-transformed breadth and depth values were compared by one-way ANOVA with Sidak's multiple comparisons tests. TCRdb holds this immuneACCESS table with in-frame rearrangements only. Some clones are missing; in checked studies, unresolved V genes explain under half, and the rest has no known cause. That table furnishes V, J and clone size, whereas the DNA furnished D and trimming. A total of about 130,000 clones appear in this sample, less than 95% of them only once. 4% to 5.5% of the sample lies in the top ten.

This TCR came from an adult in good health. Here the chain combines TRBV27 and TRBJ2-3; TRBD2 lines up with 14 middle nucleotides. The specimen comprised peripheral blood, sampled on day 0 of MenACWY control vaccination. The CDR3 region: CASSSLGLAGVSTDTQYF. The DNA sequence is given as TGTGCCAGCAGTTCCCTGGGACTAGCGGGAGTCAGCACAGATACGCAGTATTTT.